One sample yielded the 3 T cell receptor beta chains listed below, sequenced in a study of Graves' ophthalmopathy and Graves' hyperthyroidism. Transcripts of RNA were the source for amplifying TCR beta CDR3 regions. In the first round, RT-PCR was carried out with HTBI primers, and a multiplex PCR formed the second round. TCRdb used MiXCR to reprocess the multiplex PCR reads, holding one entry per CDR3 protein. The repertoire holds approximately 700,000 distinct CDR3 sequences, with 40% as singletons. The sample taken for sequencing was peripheral blood. The origin of the receptors is an adult man with Graves' ophthalmopathy.

This clonotype was observed a few times. The V and J genes are TRBV20-1 and TRBJ1-2; no firm D call. The CDR3 is 12 residues long. Germline V lookup: CDR1 DFQATT, CDR2 SNEGSKA (reference sequence). V was shortened by 6 bases and J by 2 bases, with 10 bases between the two germline ends. The DNA of the CDR3 is TGCAGTGCCCAAACTACCAACTATGGCTACACCTTC. Translation: CSAQTTNYGYTF.

The sample holds a few counts of this clonotype. V gene TRBV25-1 combines with J gene TRBJ2-2; no reliable D call. The CDR3 totals 15 residues. Germline CDR1 and CDR2: MGHDK and SYGVNS. With 6 bases removed from V and 3 bases from J, the gap between germline ends came to 14 bases. The CDR3 is CASSRYSVDTGELFF. CDR3 bases: TGTGCCAGCAGCCGTTACTCGGTTGACACCGGGGAGCTGTTTTTT.

This clonotype was seen many times. This chain links TRBV10-3 with TRBJ1-3, with a possible D match to TRBD1 (5 bases). CDR1 and CDR2 from the germline V gene are ENHRY and SYGVKD. Deletions cut 0 bases from V and 4 bases from J, with 10 bases between. The CDR3 is made up of 15 amino acids. CDR3 nucleotide sequence: TGTGCCATCAGTGAGTCATCAGGGCAAGGAAACACCATATATTTT. This sequence encodes CAISESSGQGNTIYF.